One TCR beta chain is described in this entry. Its antigen is unknown. Profiling relied on immunoSEQ multiplex PCR, and the TCRdb table lists in-frame clones only, not all of them. The sample includes about 99,000 clones, around 91% of them seen just once. The data derive from a study of T cell responses to AZD1222 COVID-19 vaccine. Findings and caveats of the study: Donors in the cohort were predominantly white British and more often female, and clonal diversity was possibly underestimated. There were vaccine-associated CD4 TCRs across spike, dominant at 160-218 and 743-854.

CDR1 MDHEN and CDR2 SYDVKM come from the germline V gene. The CDR3 is 12 amino acids. V was pared by 6 bases and J by 7 bases, with 5 bases of the junction left unmatched. The chain employs TRBV28 and TRBJ1-2; 7 nucleotides line up with TRBD1. The receptor's source is an adult in good health. This material consisted of peripheral blood, taken on day 0 of AZD1222 vaccination. The CDR3 spells CASRSGQPGYTF. In nucleotides, the CDR3 is TGTGCCAGCAGGTCGGGACAGCCTGGCTACACCTTC.